This T cell receptor beta chain derives from a study of cytomegalovirus exposure and HLA in healthy donors. Study information: Within an early data release were approximately 85 million unique TCRs drawn from HLA-typed donors. Whole-study results and caveats: Relative to equally common others, HLA-associated TCR beta chains showed greater clonal expansion in a later analysis. Altogether, some 170 TCR beta chains were recorded as cytomegalovirus-associated.

The PCR employed 60 Vbeta primers together with 13 Jbeta primers. Clones were read by immunoSEQ multiplex PCR, and TCRdb kept only the in-frame ones, dropping some. The sample lists fewer than 150,000 clones, approximately 15% occurring once. The sample holds a few counts of this clone. The antigen is undetermined. Germline CDR1 reads SGHVS; CDR2 reads FQNEAQ. The CDR3 totals 14 residues. The ends were cut back, 5 bases at V and 7 bases at J, with 12 bases in the middle. Though nominally healthy at sampling, donors likely had unrecorded immune exposures. The specimen sequenced was PBMCs. V gene TRBV7-8 combines with J gene TRBJ1-6; D not resolved. This clonotype originated in a woman younger than 30 in good health and CMV-seronegative. The CDR3 region is CASSPREGNSPLHF. The DNA for the CDR3 is TGTGCCAGCAGCCCCCGGGAGGGCAATTCACCCCTCCACTTT.